These 5 T cell receptor beta chains were all obtained from the same sample, sequenced in a study of blood T cell repertoires in COVID-19. Libraries were prepared by immunoSEQ multiplex PCR; TCRdb keeps only in-frame clonotypes and omits some of them. Among 100,000 to 150,000 clones listed, approximately 85% were seen once. The sample consisted of peripheral blood. These receptor sequences come from a man aged 30-40 years with COVID-19, enrolled during active disease.

A single count supports this clone. The CDR3 here is CASTMGGNQPQHF. CDR3 DNA sequence: TGTGCCAGCACCATGGGCGGGAATCAGCCCCAGCATTTT. The J gene is TRBJ1-5, the V gene TRBV6-5; D is unresolved. There are 13 residues in the CDR3. Germline V lookup: CDR1 MNHEY, CDR2 SVGAGI. The V and J ends lost 7 bases and 4 bases respectively, with 11 bases between them.

This clone was observed a handful of times. This CDR3 is CASSPFDRGNQPQHF. The CDR3 bases are TGTGCCAGCTCACCATTTGACAGAGGCAATCAGCCCCAGCATTTT. The chain links TRBV18 to TRBJ1-5; D is possibly TRBD1 (5 bases). With 2 bases removed from V and 2 bases from J, the gap between germline ends came to 10 bases. The length of the CDR3 is 15 residues. From germline, CDR1 is KGHSH and CDR2 LQKENI.

J is TRBJ1-4 and V is TRBV15; 8 bases fit TRBD1. The junction had 4 bases not matched to a gene; V was cut back by 0 bases and J by 7 bases. CDR1 is LNHNV and CDR2 is YYDKDF in the germline V gene (reference sequence). The CDR3 runs to 15 residues. This chain's CDR3 is CATSRDGQGGEKLFF. Here the CDR3 DNA reads TGTGCCACCAGCAGAGATGGACAGGGAGGTGAAAAACTGTTTTTT.

The J gene is TRBJ2-3, the V gene TRBV10-3; TRBD2 matches 8 bases. Germline assignment: CDR1 ENHRY and CDR2 SYGVKD. The CDR3 sequence is 19 residues long. Unmatched junction bases numbered 13, after V lost 0 bases and J lost 2 bases. CDR3 nucleotide sequence: TGTGCCATCAGTGAGTCCCACGGGGGTAGCGGGATCTACACAGATACGCAGTATTTT. The encoded protein is CAISESHGGSGIYTDTQYF.

This chain joins TRBV9 and TRBJ2-1; the D gene is possibly TRBD2 (6 bases). Germline V lookup: CDR1 SGDLS, CDR2 YYNGEE. V gave up 2 bases and J gave up 4 bases, with 10 bases separating them. CDR3 length: 14 amino acids. The CDR3: CASSVGGIYNEQFF. CDR3 DNA: TGTGCCAGCAGCGTGGGGGGAATATACAATGAGCAGTTCTTC.